This T cell receptor beta chain derives from a study of early T cells in non-severe SARS-CoV-2 infection. This clonotype was observed a few times. In TCRdb, the 5' RACE reads were re-called with MiXCR into one record per CDR3 protein. The sample comprises about 97,000 distinct CDR3 sequences, roughly 11% of which are singletons, and around 4.8% rests with the top ten. The germline V gene has CDR1 SGHVS and CDR2 FNYEAQ. The CDR3 is 12 residues long. V was pared by 5 bases and J by 12 bases, with 6 bases of the junction left unmatched. The clonotype comes from an adult who was a healthcare worker with PCR-confirmed SARS-CoV-2 infection or an uninfected control (not recorded which). Sequenced here: whole blood, sampled at baseline. The chain joins TRBV7-6 to TRBJ2-1; 8 positions agree with TRBD1. The CDR3 reads CASSQQGGRQFF. CDR3 DNA: TGTGCCAGCAGCCAACAGGGGGGAAGGCAGTTCTTC.